This T cell receptor beta chain emerged from a study of T cells after yellow fever vaccination (dated by TCRdb to the late 2010s). Turning to the overall study: Libraries from fractions with low cell numbers were prepared with the SMART-Seq v4 Ultra Low Input RNA kit. To follow T-cell clones before and after primary and booster YFV17D yellow fever vaccination, bulk TCR alpha and beta repertoires were sequenced over time. The cohort comprised two healthy male donors, one aged 18 to 30 and one aged 30 to 40 years. Bulk PBMC replicates and cell subsets were isolated from blood drawn at multiple timepoints before and after both primary and secondary immunization. Results and caveats for the whole study, not just this receptor: A small fraction of clonotypes appeared in both the CD4 and CD8 compartments, likely as a result of convergent recombination. The secondary T-cell response was found to be weaker but faster than the primary response, with a peak reached on day 5 rather than on day 15. FACS-sorted repertoires could contain abundant contaminating clonotypes from the bulk population, so computational filtering was required. Most clones expanded after primary vaccination (around 96% of CD4 and roughly 91% of CD8) were re-detected after the booster, suggesting that broad memory maintenance occurred. Only two donors were included in the study, so the extent to which the findings can be generalized is limited.

According to the study, the label for this sample's treatment or condition signals: live attenuated yellow fever vaccine strain. At every blood-draw timepoint, two biological replicates of bulk PBMCs were collected. PBMCs were isolated from peripheral blood using a standard Ficoll-Paque protocol. TriZol was used to extract RNA from bulk PBMCs, from CD4 and CD8 fractions, and from dextramer-positive and dextramer-negative fractions. Reads for this sample came from an Illumina NovaSeq 6000. TCR cDNA was synthesized by 5'RACE template switching, through which a universal primer site and unique molecular identifiers were introduced. Priming of cDNA synthesis was performed from both the TCR alpha and TCR beta constant segments. Library amplification used two PCR steps, and the second PCR step added sample barcodes and sequencing adapters. Libraries were sequenced on Illumina HiSeq 2500 (2x100 bp) or NovaSeq (2x150 bp). Per the authors' processing: MIGEC handled demultiplexing of reads and collapsing into UMI consensus sequences, while MiXCR performed V(D)J alignment. Vaccine-responding clonotypes were identified with edgeR using replicate PBMC samples, with FDR below 0.01 and a log2 fold change above 5 up to day 15 being required. Each bulk clonotype received a CD4 or CD8 identity based on whether the sequenced CD4 or CD8 repertoire contained that clonotype at higher abundance. Starting from the raw public reads, TCRdb applied fastp trimming at Q25, assembled clones with MiXCR and retained in-frame beta chains. Rows with a matching CDR3 protein are joined into one entry that keeps the most common DNA and genes. The V and J calls and clone size come from TCRdb's table, not from the authors' own analysis. This sample holds more than 200,000 distinct CDR3 sequences; approximately 3.6% were observed only once. 15% to 20% of the sample is held by the ten biggest clonotypes.

The table lists this clonotype with many counts. It lacks a known antigen. Base qualities were left out, and no much larger clone turns up one base away. CDR1 and CDR2 are drawn from the germline V gene: MNHEY, SVGEGT. V is reduced by 5 bases and J by 0 bases, leaving a spacing of 16 bases between them. The CDR3 runs 16 amino acids, cysteine and phenylalanine included. Of all the DNA, just the CDR3 is kept, 48 bases in frame from base 1. The sequence links TRBV6-2 or TRBV6-3 to TRBJ2-5; matching of 5 bases hints at TRBD1 as the D gene. This TCR was sampled from a man younger than 30 who received the YFV17D yellow fever vaccine. The source was PBMCs, collected 15 days after the yellow fever booster vaccination. Here is the DNA: TGTGCCAGCAGTCCCCGGCAGGGTGCGCACCAAGAGACCCAGTACTTC. Its protein is CASSPRQGAHQETQYF.